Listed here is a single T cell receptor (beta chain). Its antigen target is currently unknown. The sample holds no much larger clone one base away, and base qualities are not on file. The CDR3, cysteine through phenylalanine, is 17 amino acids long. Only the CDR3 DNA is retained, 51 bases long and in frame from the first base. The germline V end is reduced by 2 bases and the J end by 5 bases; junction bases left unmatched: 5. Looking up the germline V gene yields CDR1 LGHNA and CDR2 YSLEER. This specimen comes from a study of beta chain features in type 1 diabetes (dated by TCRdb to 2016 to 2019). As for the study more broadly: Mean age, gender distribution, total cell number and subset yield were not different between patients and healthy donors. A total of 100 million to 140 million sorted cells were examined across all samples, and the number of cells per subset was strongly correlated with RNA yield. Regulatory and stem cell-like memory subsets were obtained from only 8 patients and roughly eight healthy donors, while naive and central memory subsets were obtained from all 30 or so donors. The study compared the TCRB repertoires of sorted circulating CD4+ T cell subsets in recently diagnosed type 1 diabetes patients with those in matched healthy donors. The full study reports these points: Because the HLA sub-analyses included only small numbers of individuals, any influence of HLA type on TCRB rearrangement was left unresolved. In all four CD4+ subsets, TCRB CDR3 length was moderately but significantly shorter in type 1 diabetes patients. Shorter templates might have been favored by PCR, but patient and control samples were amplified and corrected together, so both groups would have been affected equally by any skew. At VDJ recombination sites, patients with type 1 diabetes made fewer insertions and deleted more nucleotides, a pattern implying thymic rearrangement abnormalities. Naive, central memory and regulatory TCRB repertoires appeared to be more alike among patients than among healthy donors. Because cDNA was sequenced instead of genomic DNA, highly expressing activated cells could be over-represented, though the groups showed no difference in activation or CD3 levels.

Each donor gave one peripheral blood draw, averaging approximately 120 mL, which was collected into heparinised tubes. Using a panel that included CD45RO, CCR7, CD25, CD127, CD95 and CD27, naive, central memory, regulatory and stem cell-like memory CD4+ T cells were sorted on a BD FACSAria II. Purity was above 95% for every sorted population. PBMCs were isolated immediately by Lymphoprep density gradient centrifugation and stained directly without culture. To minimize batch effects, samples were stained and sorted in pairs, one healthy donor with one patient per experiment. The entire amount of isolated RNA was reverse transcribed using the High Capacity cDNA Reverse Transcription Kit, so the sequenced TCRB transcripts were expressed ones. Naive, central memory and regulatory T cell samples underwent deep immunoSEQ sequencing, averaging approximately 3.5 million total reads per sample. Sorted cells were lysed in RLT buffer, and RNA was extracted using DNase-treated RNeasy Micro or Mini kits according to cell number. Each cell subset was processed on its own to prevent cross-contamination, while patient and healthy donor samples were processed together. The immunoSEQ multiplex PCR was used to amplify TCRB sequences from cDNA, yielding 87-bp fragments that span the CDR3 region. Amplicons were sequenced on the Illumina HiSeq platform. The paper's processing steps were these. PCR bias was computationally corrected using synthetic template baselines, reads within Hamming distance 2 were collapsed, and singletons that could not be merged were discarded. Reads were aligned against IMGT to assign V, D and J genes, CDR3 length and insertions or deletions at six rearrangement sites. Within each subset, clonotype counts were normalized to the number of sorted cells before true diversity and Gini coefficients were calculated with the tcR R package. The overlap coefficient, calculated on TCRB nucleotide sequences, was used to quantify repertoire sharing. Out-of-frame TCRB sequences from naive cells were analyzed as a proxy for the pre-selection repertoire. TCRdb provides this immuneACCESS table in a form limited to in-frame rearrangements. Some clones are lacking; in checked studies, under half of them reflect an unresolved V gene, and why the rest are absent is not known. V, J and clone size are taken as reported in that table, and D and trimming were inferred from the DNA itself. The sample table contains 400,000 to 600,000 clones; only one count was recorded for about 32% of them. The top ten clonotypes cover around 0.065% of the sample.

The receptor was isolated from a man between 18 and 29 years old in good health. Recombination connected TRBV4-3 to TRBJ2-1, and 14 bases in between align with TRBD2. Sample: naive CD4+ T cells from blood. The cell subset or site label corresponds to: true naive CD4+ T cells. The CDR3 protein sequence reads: CASSQRTSGRIHNEQFF. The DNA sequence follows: TGCGCCAGCAGCCAAAGGACTAGCGGGAGGATCCACAATGAGCAGTTCTTC.